This TCR beta chain was observed in a study of Ad26.COV2.S vaccination and SARS-CoV-2 variants. As for the study in general: Donor participated within the Ad26.COV2.S arm of the COV1001 trial. Into the muscle, Ad26.COV2.S was dosed once or twice, 56 days apart.

Profiled with immunoSEQ multiplex PCR; TCRdb holds only in-frame clones, not every one. Here the sample spans some 270,000 clones, around 90% being singletons. Treatment defined: some 19 received Ad26.COV2.S at low or high dose, single or two shots; about 5 received placebo; per-sample allocation not given. Sample collection was performed on day 63 after the first vaccine or placebo injection. The CDR3 is made up of 15 amino acids. V dropped 1 base and J dropped 7; count of bases not matched to a gene: 4. The germline CDR1 and CDR2 sequences are SGHTA and FQGNSA. The material was peripheral blood, obtained in a trial of Ad26.COV2.S vaccine versus placebo. This chain links TRBV7-2 with TRBJ2-3, with 11 bases lining up with TRBD2. The source is a person aged 18-60 years who received the Ad26.COV2.S COVID-19 vaccine or a placebo. Here the CDR3 DNA reads TGTGCCAGCAGCTTAGATAGCGGGGGGGCAAATACGCAGTATTTT. Translating gives CASSLDSGGANTQYF.